This is a list of T cell receptor beta chains from one sample in a study of beta chain features in type 1 diabetes. Measured with immunoSEQ multiplex PCR; TCRdb has only the in-frame clones, and not every one. The sample carries 390,000 or so clones, approximately 13% recorded once. The sequenced sample was naive CD4+ T cells from blood. The receptors here all came from a man under 40 in good health. Each CDR3 is given with its conserved first and last residue. The order of the fields is D gene, V gene, clone size, J gene, CDR3 DNA, CDR3 protein. The D gene is left open where the match is weak. Not every row has a clone size; where given, it reads once, few, many or a size class.

>-|TRBV7-7|-|TRBJ2-5
TGTGCCAGCAGCTTAGATATTGAGACCCCGAGCCAGTACTTC
CASSLDIETPSQYF
>-|TRBV9|few|TRBJ1-3
TGTGCCAGCAGCGTGGGCCCTCGGATAGACACCATATATTTT
CASSVGPRIDTIYF
>-|TRBV9|-|TRBJ2-5
TGTGCCAGCAGCCTTTGGGGGACGGAGACCCAGTACTTC
CASSLWGTETQYF
>-|TRBV30|-|TRBJ1-2
TGTGCCTGGGGGGACCGGGGCCCCAACGGGTTGGACTATGGCTACACCTTC
CAWGDRGPNGLDYGYTF
>-|TRBV14|-|TRBJ1-2
TGTGCCAGCAGCCAAGATGTCAGGAGCGTTTATGGCTACACCTTC
CASSQDVRSVYGYTF
>-|TRBV7-3|few|TRBJ2-1
TGTGCCAGCAGCTTAATCGGAGGTGAGCAGTTCTTC
CASSLIGGEQFF
>TRBD2|TRBV30|few|TRBJ2-2
TGTGCCTGGAGAGGGGCGGGAGGCGGCGGGGAGCTGTTTTTT
CAWRGAGGGGELFF
>-|TRBV2|-|TRBJ1-1
TGTGCCAGCAGACTACGACAATCGGTAACGAACACTGAAGCTTTCTTT
CASRLRQSVTNTEAFF
>TRBD1|TRBV14|few|TRBJ2-5
TGTGCCAGCAGCCAAGATAGGGGACAGCTCCAAGAGACCCAGTACTTC
CASSQDRGQLQETQYF
>-|TRBV6-5|few|TRBJ2-5
TGTGCCAGCAAGAGGTCCGAGACCCAGTACTTC
CASKRSETQYF
>-|TRBV18|-|TRBJ1-2
TGTGCCAGCTCACCACCTACGGGGGGCTACTATGGCTACACCTTC
CASSPPTGGYYGYTF
>-|TRBV20-1|-|TRBJ2-4
TGCAGTGCTAGAGTCCGAGACATTCAGTACTTC
CSARVRDIQYF
>TRBD1|TRBV30|many|TRBJ1-2
TGTGCCTGGAGCCACAGGGGTTCTTGGCATGGCTACACCTTC
CAWSHRGSWHGYTF
>TRBD2|TRBV7-6|-|TRBJ2-7
TGTGCCAGCAGCTTGGGCGGGAGGGATGACTACGAGCAGTACTTC
CASSLGGRDDYEQYF
>-|TRBV4-3|few|TRBJ2-2
TGCGCCAGCAGCCAAGACCCTATTACCGGGGAGCTGTTTTTT
CASSQDPITGELFF
>-|TRBV10-3|few|TRBJ1-2
TGTGCCATCAGTGAGTCAGTGAACCTAGGCTACACCTTC
CAISESVNLGYTF
>-|TRBV5-4|-|TRBJ2-7
TGTGCCAGCAGCAGTCCCTACGAGCAGTACTTC
CASSSPYEQYF
>-|TRBV2|-|TRBJ2-7
TGTGCCAGCAGTGCAGGGTCCTACGAGCAGTACTTC
CASSAGSYEQYF
>-|TRBV5-1|few|TRBJ2-1
TGCGCCAGCAGCTTGCTGCGCGGAAGAAGGGGTTACAATGAGCAGTTCTTC
CASSLLRGRRGYNEQFF
>-|TRBV5-6|-|TRBJ2-5
TGTGCCAGCAGCTACCCAGGGCGAGGGGAGACCCAGTACTTC
CASSYPGRGETQYF
>-|TRBV4-3|-|TRBJ1-4
TGCGCCAGCAGCCAAGCCCCAGGGAGCACTAATGAAAAACTGTTTTTT
CASSQAPGSTNEKLFF
>-|TRBV4-3|few|TRBJ2-6
TGCGCCAGCAGTTCGGAGGGGGCCAACGTCCTGACTTTC
CASSSEGANVLTF
>-|TRBV19|-|TRBJ2-6
TGTGCCAGTAGTGACGGACTTAGGAGCTCTGGGGCCAACGTCCTGACTTTC
CASSDGLRSSGANVLTF